These T cell receptor delta chains were read from a single sample in a study of gamma-delta T cells after stem cell transplantation. TCRdb called clones from the RT-PCR reads again using CATT. This sample has some 1,500 delta-chain clones; about 15% occur once, and the top ten carry roughly half. Sequenced material: gamma-delta T cells. The receptors shown here come from a human donor. It is not recorded whose cells these are; they may come from a transplant donor. Each CDR3 is given with its conserved first and last residue. The D gene is left open where the match is weak. The size entry is marked missing in some rows and otherwise reads once, few, many or a size class.

TRDV2,TRDJ1,TRDD3,few,CACDTILGDTRRTDKLIF,TGTGCCTGTGACACCATACTGGGGGATACGCGTCGAACCGATAAACTCATCTTT
TRDV2,TRDJ1,TRDD3,few,CACDTMGIRADKLIF,TGTGCCTGTGACACGATGGGGATACGCGCGGATAAACTCATCTTT
TRDV2,TRDJ1,TRDD3,.,CACDPAGGYKNTDKLIF,TGTGCCTGTGACCCGGCTGGGGGATACAAAAACACCGATAAACTCATCTTT
TRDV2,TRDJ1,TRDD3,large,CACDHLLGDSTDKLIF,TGTGCCTGTGACCATCTACTGGGGGATTCCACCGATAAACTCATCTTT
TRDV1,TRDJ2,TRDD3,.,CALGGRTSLMQGDTRMTAQLFF,TGTGCTCTTGGGGGGCGTACGAGCCTAATGCAGGGGGATACGCGTATGACAGCACAACTCTTCTTT
TRDV3,TRDJ1,TRDD3,.,CALAALPISSTGGYVYTDKLIF,TGTGCCCTTGCAGCCCTCCCGATTTCGTCAACTGGGGGATACGTTTACACCGATAAACTCATCTTT
TRDV2,TRDJ1,TRDD3,.,CACDTVDGGYAESSYTDKLIF,TGTGCCTGTGACACTGTCGATGGGGGATACGCTGAGTCATCGTACACCGATAAACTCATCTTT
TRDV2,TRDJ3,TRDD3,medium-sized,CACDTVLGDLSWDTRQMFF,TGTGCCTGTGACACCGTACTGGGGGACCTCTCCTGGGACACCCGACAGATGTTTTTC
TRDV3,TRDJ1,TRDD3,.,CAHFFPSGIPADKLIF,TGTGCACATTTCTTCCCTTCGGGGATACCAGCCGATAAACTCATCTTT
TRDV2,TRDJ1,TRDD3,few,CACDTLLGDTNTDKPIF,TGTGCCTGTGACACTCTACTGGGGGATACCAACACCGATAAACCCATCTTT
TRDV1,TRDJ1,.,.,CALGDTPGILAWWNRQLIF,TGTGCTCTTGGGGACACGCCGGGAATTTTAGCTTGGTGGAACCGGCAACTCATCTTT
TRDV1,TRDJ1,TRDD3,.,CALGEGSGCWGILRYTDKLIF,TGTGCTCTTGGGGAAGGGAGCGGGTGCTGGGGGATCCTAAGGTACACCGATAAACTCATCTTT
TRDV2,TRDJ1,TRDD3,large,CACDTLSILGDYTDKLIF,TGTGCCTGTGACACCCTCTCGATACTGGGGGACTACACCGATAAACTCATCTTT
TRDV2,TRDJ1,.,few,CACDVIGRTTDKLIF,TGTGCCTGTGACGTCATCGGTAGGACCACCGATAAACTCATCTTT
TRDV2,TRDJ1,TRDD3,.,CACDSSQTVGYATDKLIF,TGTGCCTGTGATAGCAGTCAAACTGTGGGATACGCTACCGATAAACTCATCTTT
TRDV2,TRDJ1,TRDD3,.,CACGTVLGDPTYTDKLIF,TGTGCCTGTGGCACCGTACTGGGGGATCCAACGTACACCGATAAACTCATCTTT
TRDV2,TRDJ1,TRDD3,few,CACDTLLGDPSSKYTDKLIF,TGTGCCTGTGACACTCTACTGGGGGACCCTTCCTCGAAGTACACCGATAAACTCATCTTT
TRDV2,TRDJ1,TRDD3,few,CACDTLGLGDTVDTDKLIF,TGTGCCTGTGACACATTGGGGCTGGGGGATACGGTAGACACCGATAAACTCATCTTT
TRDV2,TRDJ1,TRDD3,.,CACDNLGDTNTDKLIF,TGTGCCTGTGACAACCTGGGGGATACGAACACCGATAAACTCATCTTT
TRDV1,TRDJ1,.,.,CALGPHLRLSLCGLPSYTDKLIF,TGTGCTCTTGGGCCCCACCTTCGGCTGTCCCTATGTGGGCTACCTTCGTACACCGATAAACTCATCTTT
TRDV2,TRDJ1,.,medium-sized,CACDTVSAYTDKLIF,TGTGCCTGTGACACCGTTTCCGCGTACACCGATAAACTCATCTTT
TRDV2,TRDJ1,.,large,CACDTWGPEDKLIF,TGTGCCTGTGACACCTGGGGGCCCGAGGATAAACTCATCTTT
TRDV1,TRDJ1,TRDD3,.,CALGDLGANLLLGIPDKLIF,TGTGCTCTTGGGGACCTCGGGGCCAATCTTCTCTTGGGGATACCCGATAAACTCATCTTT
TRDV2,TRDJ3,TRDD3,.,CACDTTGGYQQMVWDTRQMFF,TGTGCCTGTGACACGACTGGGGGATACCAACAGATGGTCTGGGACACCCGACAGATGTTTTTC
TRDV2,TRDJ1,TRDD3,.,CACDSLLGDIPYTDKLIF,TGTGCCTGTGACTCCCTACTGGGGGACATACCGTACACCGATAAACTCATCTTT
TRDV2,TRDJ1,TRDD3,.,CACDTTPLGDQSTDKLIF,TGTGCCTGTGACACGACCCCACTGGGGGACCAATCCACCGATAAACTCATCTTT
TRDV2,TRDJ1,TRDD3,large,CACDTLGDTYTDKLIF,TGTGCCTGTGACACCCTGGGGGATACGTACACCGATAAACTCATCTTT
TRDV2,TRDJ1,TRDD3,.,CACDTAEGDTYTDKLIF,TGTGCCTGTGACACCGCCGAGGGGGATACCTACACCGATAAACTCATCTTT
TRDV2,TRDJ1,.,.,CACDTVGMGTDKLIF,TGTGCCTGTGACACCGTGGGGATGGGCACCGATAAACTCATCTTT
TRDV3,TRDJ2,TRDD3,.,CAFNRKPPLRGLGDTNKAQLFF,TGTGCCTTTAATCGGAAACCCCCACTACGGGGACTGGGGGATACCAATAAAGCACAACTCTTCTTT
TRDV2,TRDJ1,.,medium-sized,CACDTVSVEPRDFMVKLIF,TGTGCCTGTGACACCGTTTCCGTCGAACCCCGGGATTTTATGGTCAAACTCATCTTT
TRDV1,TRDJ1,.,.,CALGNHLRRRGDQGEYTDKLIF,TGTGCTCTTGGGAACCACCTACGAAGAAGGGGAGACCAGGGGGAATACACCGATAAACTCATCTTT
TRDV2,TRDJ1,.,.,CACDILGYTDKLIF,TGTGCCTGTGACATTTTAGGATACACGGATAAACTCATCTTT
TRDV2,TRDJ1,TRDD3,.,CACDTLGEQSTDKLIF,TGTGCCTGTGACACCTTGGGGGAACAATCAACCGATAAACTCATCTTT
TRDV2,TRDJ1,TRDD3,medium-sized,CAYWGSNTDKLIF,TGTGCCTACTGGGGATCCAACACCGATAAACTCATCTTT
TRDV2,TRDJ1,.,medium-sized,CACDRMSTDKLIF,TGTGCCTGTGACCGAATGTCAACCGATAAACTCATCTTT